Below are 2 T cell receptor beta chains sequenced from a single sample in a study of CD8+ T cells in alopecia areata listed by TCRdb under 2018. The library relied on the immunoSEQ multiplex PCR assay. For TCR sequencing, RNA was extracted from every sample and reverse transcribed into cDNA to serve as template. Imported from immuneACCESS, the table was reduced by TCRdb to in-frame sequences with V and J called. These copies leave out some clones; in studies compared against another copy, an unresolved V gene accounts for under half, and the cause of the remainder is not known. The table for this sample lists some 180,000 clones; approximately 53% of them were counted only once. About a tenth of the sample is in the top ten clones. The time point label, read with the paper, signifies: roughly 24 weeks on oral tofacitinib. In the paper's terms, the treatment or condition label means: oral pan-JAK inhibitor, 5-10 mg twice daily.

This sample comprised CD8+ T cells sorted from blood, obtained at week 24, from a patient treated with tofacitinib. The receptors shown here come from a human donor with alopecia areata.

The count of this clone is one. The chain joins TRBV4-3 to TRBJ2-1; D perhaps matches TRBD2 (7 bases). Germline V gene data show CDR1 as LGHNA and CDR2 as YSLEER. CDR3 length: 15 amino acids. The V end was cut by 1 base, the J end by 7 bases, with 14 bases between. CDR3 DNA sequence: TGCGCCAGCAGCCAAGGACGGGGGGCCCAAAATGAGCAGTTCTTC. This sequence encodes CASSQGRGAQNEQFF.

In its sample, this clone was seen a few times. The CDR3 loop reads CASSPDRVRDNEQFF. CDR3 bases: TGTGCCAGCAGCCCGGACAGGGTGCGCGACAATGAGCAGTTCTTC. This chain uses TRBV5-6 with TRBJ2-1, with TRBD1 matching over 8 bases. The CDR3 runs 15 residues. Germline lookup yields CDR1 SGHDT and CDR2 YYEEEE. V lost 4 bases, J lost 5 bases, and 8 bases stayed unmatched.